Below are 3 T cell receptor beta chains sequenced from a single sample in a study of sequential checkpoint blockade in melanoma. Treatment denoted: randomized to nivolumab then ipilimumab (arm A) or the reverse (arm B). Repertoires were generated with immunoSEQ multiplex PCR, while TCRdb's copy carries only in-frame clones and drops some. The repertoire holds over 10,000 clones, with 25% to 35% as singletons. This sample comprised tumor tissue (inferred from file names), obtained from a patient given nivolumab and ipilimumab in sequence. These receptor sequences come from a human donor with melanoma.

The rearrangement joins TRBV5-1 to TRBJ2-5; 10 nucleotides match TRBD1. The germline gives CDR1 SGHRS, CDR2 YFSETQ. The V and J ends lost 1 base and 4 bases, in that order; junction bases with no gene match: 13. This CDR3 is 18 amino acids long. The CDR3 sequence is CASSLFTMRGQGGETQYF. The DNA for the CDR3 is TGCGCCAGCAGCTTGTTTACTATGCGAGGACAGGGGGGAGAGACCCAGTACTTC.

In its sample, this clone was seen a few times. The genes are TRBV5-1 and TRBJ2-2; D might be TRBD2 (6 bases). Germline V gene lookup returns CDR1 SGHRS and CDR2 YFSETQ. CDR3 size: 15 residues. V lost 0 bases, J lost 8 bases, and 14 bases lay in between. CDR3 DNA sequence: TGCGCCAGCAGCTTGGCGGGAGAGGATGTAGGGGAGCTGTTTTTT. This codes for CASSLAGEDVGELFF.

This clone was counted only a few times. The chain has TRBV21-1 and TRBJ2-7; TRBD2 is taken as the D call from the table, unchecked against the DNA. TRBV21-1 corresponds to a pseudogene. The CDR3 length is 13 residues. In DNA form, the CDR3 reads TGTGCCAGCAGCGTAGACGGGTCCGGGGAGCAGTACTTC. Translated, it gives CASSVDGSGEQYF.